The 4 T cell receptor gamma chains below were found in one sample sequenced in a study of intestinal T cells in coeliac disease. More than 8 formalin-fixed paraffin-embedded scrolls, each 5 µm thick, supplied each case's genomic DNA. TCRdb re-identified clones in the multiplex PCR reads via CATT. The sample data list a handful of gamma-chain clones. Sequences were obtained from a duodenal biopsy. The receptors were gathered from a human donor with celiac disease. This table probably holds off-target reads from a library built for another chain.

The V gene is listed as TRGV9; no J gene was called. Germline loops: CDR1 GITISATS, CDR2 ISYDGTV (reference sequence). This CDR3 spans 21 amino acids. CDR3 nucleotides: TGTGCCTGTGACACGAGTGAGATAACGTCCGCCAAGGGTCCTTTGACAGCACAACTCTTCTTT. Its protein is CACDTSEITSAKGPLTAQLFF.

The V gene is listed as TRGV9; no J gene was called. The CDR3 is made up of 27 amino acids. Germline CDR1 GITISATS, CDR2 ISYDGTV (reference sequence). The CDR3 protein is CALFSYGGISPTEEGTMKHISIKTLFF. Written as DNA, the CDR3 is TGTGCCTTATTTTCCTACGGGGGGATAAGTCCCACCGAGGAAGGCACAATGAAACACATCAGTATAAAAACCCTCTTCTTC.

Worth noting for this clone: The limits of the CDR3 on the DNA are not certain, so only TCRdb's listed CDR3 is given. J gene calling gave no result, while the V gene is TRGV9. Looked up from germline, CDR1 is GITISATS and CDR2 is ISYDGTV (reference sequence). The CDR3 comprises 27 residues, both ends counted. The CDR3 sequence is CACDTCDGGLCSWDTRQMFFGTGIKLF.

There is no J gene call, but TRGV9 is given as the V gene. CDR1 is GITISATS and CDR2 is ISYDGTV in the germline V gene (reference sequence). CDR3 length: 27 residues. The CDR3 region is CAFTRPFLGVYWGLYTDKLISIKTLFF. CDR3 nucleotides: TGTGCCTTTACGAGGCCCTTCCTAGGTGTGTACTGGGGGTTGTACACCGATAAACTCATCAGTATAAAAACCCTCTTCTTC.